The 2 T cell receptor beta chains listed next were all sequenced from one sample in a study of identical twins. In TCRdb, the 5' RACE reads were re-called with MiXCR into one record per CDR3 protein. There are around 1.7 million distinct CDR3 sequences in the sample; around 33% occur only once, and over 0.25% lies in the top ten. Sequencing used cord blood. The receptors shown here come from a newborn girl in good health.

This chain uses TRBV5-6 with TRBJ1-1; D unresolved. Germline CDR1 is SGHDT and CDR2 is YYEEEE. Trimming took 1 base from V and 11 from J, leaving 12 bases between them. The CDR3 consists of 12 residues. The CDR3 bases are TGTGCCAGCAGCTTGAGGACTCGGCGCGCTTTCTTT. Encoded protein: CASSLRTRRAFF.

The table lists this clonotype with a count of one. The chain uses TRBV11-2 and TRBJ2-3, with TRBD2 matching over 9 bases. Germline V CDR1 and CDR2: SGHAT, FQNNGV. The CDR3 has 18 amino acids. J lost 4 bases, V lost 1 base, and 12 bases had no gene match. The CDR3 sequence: CASSLVSPASGVPDTQYF. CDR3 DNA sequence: TGTGCCAGCAGCTTAGTCTCCCCGGCTAGCGGGGTTCCAGATACGCAGTATTTT. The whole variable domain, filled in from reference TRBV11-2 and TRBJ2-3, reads EAGVAQSPRYKIIEKRQSVAFWCNPISGHATLYWYQQILGQGPKLLIQFQNNGVVDDSQLPKDRFSAERLKGVDSTLKIQPAKLEDSAVYLCASSLVSPASGVPDTQYFGPGTRLTVL.